The rows below give T cell receptor beta chains drawn from one sample of a study of blood T cell repertoires in COVID-19. The method was immunoSEQ multiplex PCR; TCRdb's version includes in-frame clones alone and lacks a portion of them. In the table there are more than 350,000 clones, 70% to 90% of which are singletons. The sequenced sample consisted of PBMCs or T cells enriched from blood (not recorded which). Receptor source: a woman between 18 and 29 years old who had been exposed to COVID-19. CDR3s include the opening cysteine and the closing phenylalanine or tryptophan. The order of the fields is V gene, clone size, D gene, J gene, CDR3 DNA, CDR3 protein. D genes are given only for firm matches. Where a row states a size, it is once, few, many or the class of an expanded clone; other rows omit it.

TRBV11-2	.	TRBD1	TRBJ2-5	TGTGCCAGCAGCCACCGGGACAGGGGTCGCGAGACCCAGTACTTC	CASSHRDRGRETQYF
TRBV12-3/TRBV12-4	.	.	TRBJ2-5	TGTGCCAGCGAGGAACAGGGATTTGGGACCCAGTACTTC	CASEEQGFGTQYF
TRBV13	.	.	TRBJ1-3	TGTGCCAGCAGCCCTTACAACCCCCCAGGGTTAGGAAACACCATATATTTT	CASSPYNPPGLGNTIYF
TRBV2	.	.	TRBJ1-2	TGTGCCAGCAGTACGGACTATGGCTACACCTTC	CASSTDYGYTF
TRBV27	once	.	TRBJ1-1	TGTGCCAGCAGTCTACTGTGGGGGAGGGACACTGAAGCTTTCTTT	CASSLLWGRDTEAFF
TRBV9	.	TRBD1	TRBJ2-3	TGTGCCAGCAGCGGGGGACAGGGGGGCCCCACAGATACGCAGTATTTT	CASSGGQGGPTDTQYF
TRBV27	.	TRBD1	TRBJ1-5	TGTGCCAGCAGTTTAGACGACAGGGCCCAGCCCCAGCATTTT	CASSLDDRAQPQHF
TRBV12-3/TRBV12-4	.	.	TRBJ2-5	TGTGCCAGCAGTTTGGGCGTGAAAGAGACCCAGTACTTC	CASSLGVKETQYF
TRBV27	.	.	TRBJ2-7	TGTGCCAGCAGTCCATCCAGGGACAAATACTACGAGCAGTACTTC	CASSPSRDKYYEQYF
TRBV7-6	once	.	TRBJ1-4	TGTGCCAGCAGCTTCCGGGGGTCCGGGAAACTGTTTTTT	CASSFRGSGKLFF
TRBV4-2	.	TRBD2	TRBJ2-7	TGTGCCAGCAGCCAAGATACGGCGGGGGGGCGGTACGAGCAGTACTTC	CASSQDTAGGRYEQYF
TRBV6-1	.	.	TRBJ1-1	TGTGCCAGCAGTGAGGGTATTGGACAGTCCGGGGCTTTCTTT	CASSEGIGQSGAFF
TRBV27	.	.	TRBJ1-4	TGTGCCACCCGCGACAGTGGTTGGGGGGCAACTAATGAAAAACTGTTTTTT	CATRDSGWGATNEKLFF
TRBV29-1	.	.	TRBJ2-5	TGCAGCGTTGTGGGAGGATGGGAGACCCAGTACTTC	CSVVGGWETQYF
TRBV5-4	.	TRBD1	TRBJ2-3	TGTGCCAGCCGGGACAGGGGTACAGATACGCAGTATTTT	CASRDRGTDTQYF
TRBV10-3	.	.	TRBJ2-1	TGTGCCATCAGTCCCCTTTCCTACAATGAGCAGTTCTTC	CAISPLSYNEQFF
TRBV28	.	.	TRBJ1-2	TGTGCCAGCAGGACTGGGTCAGGGGCTAACTATGGCTACACCTTC	CASRTGSGANYGYTF
TRBV29-1	.	TRBD1	TRBJ1-2	TGCAGCATTCCGGGACAGGGGGCAAACTATGGCTACACCTTC	CSIPGQGANYGYTF
TRBV18	.	TRBD1	TRBJ2-7	TGTGCCAGCTCACCCGGGACAGGGTTCTCCTACGAGCAGTACTTC	CASSPGTGFSYEQYF
TRBV5-1	.	.	TRBJ1-1	TGCGCCAGCAGCTTGGGTGCGGGTAACACTGAAGCTTTCTTT	CASSLGAGNTEAFF
TRBV7-9	.	TRBD1	TRBJ2-1	TGTGCCAGCAGCTACAGGGGGCTAGCGGAGAGTAATGAGCAGTTCTTC	CASSYRGLAESNEQFF
TRBV12-3/TRBV12-4	.	.	TRBJ1-2	TGTGCCGTCAGGCTTAACTATGGCTACACCTTC	CAVRLNYGYTF
TRBV9	.	TRBD2	TRBJ2-3	TGTGCCAGCAGCGTAAGACTAGCGGGTTTCGGAGATACGCAGTATTTT	CASSVRLAGFGDTQYF
TRBV27	once	TRBD1	TRBJ2-7	TGTGCCAGCAGTAGCCGGACAGGGCAGCTCTACGAGCAGTACTTC	CASSSRTGQLYEQYF
TRBV28	once	.	TRBJ2-1	TGTGCCAGTAGTATCCCGAATGAGCAGTTCTTC	CASSIPNEQFF
TRBV29-1	few	TRBD2	TRBJ2-3	TGCAGCGTTGTAGCCACCGGACTAGCGGTAGATACGCAGTATTTT	CSVVATGLAVDTQYF
TRBV6-5	.	TRBD1	TRBJ2-7	TGTGCCAGCAGTTATGGGGGGACAGGCTCCTACGAGCAGTACTTC	CASSYGGTGSYEQYF
TRBV29-1	.	.	TRBJ1-2	TGCAGCGTTGAGCGCTCCCCAGGGCTTAACTATGGCTACACCTTC	CSVERSPGLNYGYTF
TRBV7-9	.	.	TRBJ2-7	TGTGCCAGCAGCTTAGCGTTCGACACCGCCGTTTACGAGCAGTACTTC	CASSLAFDTAVYEQYF
TRBV2	.	.	TRBJ1-6	TGTGCCAGCAGCCAACAGGGTGGTAGAACACCCCTCCACTTT	CASSQQGGRTPLHF
TRBV29-1	.	TRBD1	TRBJ1-2	TGCAGCGTCGGGACAGGGGTGAACTATGGCTACACCTTC	CSVGTGVNYGYTF
TRBV7-6	.	.	TRBJ2-3	TGTGCCAGCAGCTCAATCGGGGCGGGGTACACAGATACGCAGTATTTT	CASSSIGAGYTDTQYF
TRBV9	.	TRBD1	TRBJ1-5	TGTGCCAGCAGCGTGGGGACAGGGATCGCGGGCAATCAGCCCCAGCATTTT	CASSVGTGIAGNQPQHF
TRBV29-1	.	.	TRBJ2-7	TGCAGCGTCCTACAGGGTTACGAGCAGTACTTC	CSVLQGYEQYF
TRBV14	.	TRBD1	TRBJ2-3	TGTGCCAGCAGCCAAGAGAAGGGGGCTATCACAGATACGCAGTATTTT	CASSQEKGAITDTQYF
TRBV14	.	.	TRBJ1-6	TGTGCCAGCAGCCGGCGGGACGGCTATTCACCCCTCCACTTT	CASSRRDGYSPLHF
TRBV6-4	few	TRBD2	TRBJ2-3	TGTGCCAGCAGTGACGAAGCGGGGGGGCCGACAGATACGCAGTATTTT	CASSDEAGGPTDTQYF
TRBV28	once	.	TRBJ1-5	TGTGCCAGCAGTCGACGGGGGAGTGACCCCCAGCATTTT	CASSRRGSDPQHF
TRBV10-3	.	.	TRBJ1-1	TGTGCCATCAGTGAAGAGGTTTCTGAAGCTTTCTTT	CAISEEVSEAFF
TRBV24-1	.	TRBD1	TRBJ1-1	TGTGCCACCAGTGATGGCGGGACAGGGCGGAGTACTGAAGCTTTCTTT	CATSDGGTGRSTEAFF
TRBV10-3	.	.	TRBJ1-3	TGTGCCATCAGTGAGGACTGGGGAAACACCATATATTTT	CAISEDWGNTIYF
TRBV6-5	once	TRBD2	TRBJ2-1	TGTGCCAGCAGTCGGACTAGCGGGAGTGATGAGCAGTTCTTC	CASSRTSGSDEQFF
TRBV12-3/TRBV12-4	once	.	TRBJ2-1	TGTGCCAGCAGGCAGGGCACTGAGCAGTTCTTC	CASRQGTEQFF
TRBV18	few	.	TRBJ1-1	TGTGCCAGCTCACCACGGGGAGGGGTCACTGAAGCTTTCTTT	CASSPRGGVTEAFF
TRBV15	.	TRBD1	TRBJ2-7	TGTGCCACCAGCAGAGGCGGGGGACAGGGGGCATTCGAGCAGTACTTC	CATSRGGGQGAFEQYF
TRBV7-2	.	TRBD2	TRBJ2-3	TGTGCCAGCAGCTTTGGACTAGTCACAGATACGCAGTATTTT	CASSFGLVTDTQYF
TRBV7-3	.	TRBD2	TRBJ2-1	TGTGCCAGCAGCTTACGGGGACTAGCGGGGGATGAGCAGTTCTTC	CASSLRGLAGDEQFF
TRBV18	.	TRBD2	TRBJ2-2	TGTGCCAGCTCACCACGGCTAGCGGGAGTCGGGGAGCTGTTTTTT	CASSPRLAGVGELFF
TRBV3-1/TRBV3-2	.	.	TRBJ2-1	TGTGCCAGCAGCCAAGCGGGAGCGGTGAATGAGCAGTTCTTC	CASSQAGAVNEQFF
TRBV6-5	.	.	TRBJ1-2	TGTGCCAGCAGTCCACAGGGCACCTACACCTTC	CASSPQGTYTF
TRBV6-6	.	.	TRBJ1-2	TGTGCCAGCAGTCGGACAGAAGCTAACTATGGCTACACCTTC	CASSRTEANYGYTF
TRBV5-4	few	TRBD1	TRBJ1-2	TGTGCCAGCAGAACAGGGGGCGGGGGTACCTTCTATGGCTACACCTTC	CASRTGGGGTFYGYTF
TRBV13	.	TRBD1	TRBJ2-1	TGTGCCAGCAGCTTAGATGAGACAGGGGGCCATGAGCAGTTCTTC	CASSLDETGGHEQFF
TRBV9	.	TRBD2	TRBJ2-5	TGTGCCAGCAGCGGAAATAGCGGGGGGGCACGAGAGACCCAGTACTTC	CASSGNSGGARETQYF
TRBV29-1	.	.	TRBJ2-6	TGCAGCGCACAGGGCTCTGGGGCCAACGTCCTGACTTTC	CSAQGSGANVLTF
TRBV29-1	once	.	TRBJ2-7	TGCAGCGTTGAAGACCTTCGGTACGAGCAGTACTTC	CSVEDLRYEQYF
TRBV28	.	TRBD1	TRBJ1-5	TGTGCCAGCAGTTCAGGACAGGGCTCTCGGGGCAATCAGCCCCAGCATTTT	CASSSGQGSRGNQPQHF